This T cell receptor (beta chain) stems from a study of shared clonotypes between healthy human individuals. The study, taken as a whole, reports: For sorted subsets, rarefaction showed incomplete sequencing despite large depth. Among non-shared clonotypes, generation probabilities were lower than among those shared by all four donors. Measured sharing among donors was expected to vary with sequencing depth.

A word on this clone: Its antigen is unidentified.

Samples underwent the assay at deep level. Data came from immunoSEQ multiplex PCR; TCRdb stores just in-frame clones and leaves some out. This table holds approximately 1.1 million clones, around 78% found once. The CDR3 is 12 amino acids. CDR1 ENHRY and CDR2 SYGVKD come from the germline V gene. Between the trimmed V and J ends, which lost 4 bases and 6 bases, there was a span of 8 bases. The clonotype comes from a man between 18 and 35 years old in good health. Some clones in this sample may be carry-over from other donors' samples. V gene TRBV10-3 combines with J gene TRBJ2-3; D may correspond to TRBD1 or TRBD2 (5 bases each). What was sequenced was memory CD4+ T cells from PBMCs. Documented subset: CD45RA-negative fraction. In nucleotides, the CDR3 is TGTGCCATCAGTGCGGGACCGGATACGCAGTATTTT. It encodes CAISAGPDTQYF.